This TCR beta chain was sequenced for a study of regulatory T cells in long-lasting Graves disease. Study-wide results and caveats: Segments TRBV28, TRBJ1-2 and TRBJ2-5 showed preferential usage in persistent disease. The study examined only peripheral blood, not thyroid tissue. Accuracy was possibly reduced by small sample size.

Regarding time point: newly diagnosed GD, antithyroid drugs for less than 3 months. There was RNA extracted from PBMCs, and the TCR library was made from it. iRepertoire HTBI primers and Arm-PCR of CDR3 regions built TCR beta libraries. TCRdb itself ran the multiplex PCR reads through MiXCR, one entry per CDR3 protein. This sample has under 500,000 distinct CDR3 sequences, with about 16% found just once. The germline V gene encodes CDR1 LNHDA and CDR2 SQIVND (reference sequence). The CDR3 is made up of 13 amino acids. V gave up 1 base and J gave up 7 bases, with 8 bases separating them. As concerns this clonotype: Its antigen is still unknown.

These data are also associated with another study on T cells in Graves' hyperthyroidism and ophthalmopathy. That study reports: In the first-round RT-PCR of the TCR CDR3, the HTBI primer set was used.

The receptor's source is a woman aged 25 to 39 with Graves disease. J is TRBJ1-5 and V is TRBV19; D gene ambiguous. Sequences were derived from peripheral blood mononuclear cells (PBMCs), sampled at new diagnosis, from a patient treated with antithyroid drugs. For the CDR3, the DNA is TGTGCCAGTAGTATAGGAGAACACCAGCCCCAGCATTTT. Its translation: CASSIGEHQPQHF.